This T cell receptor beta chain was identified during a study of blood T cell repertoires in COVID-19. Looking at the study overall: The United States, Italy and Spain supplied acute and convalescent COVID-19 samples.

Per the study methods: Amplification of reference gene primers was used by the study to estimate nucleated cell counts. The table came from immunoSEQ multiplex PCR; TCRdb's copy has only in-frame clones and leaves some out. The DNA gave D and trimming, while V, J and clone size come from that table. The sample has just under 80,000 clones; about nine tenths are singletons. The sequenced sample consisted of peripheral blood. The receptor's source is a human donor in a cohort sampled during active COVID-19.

The CDR3 loop is CAISDRGGSNEQFF. The DNA of the CDR3 is TGTGCCATCAGTGATAGGGGGGGGAGTAATGAGCAGTTCTTC. The rearrangement joins TRBV10-3 to TRBJ2-1; D is perhaps TRBD2 (7 bases). The CDR3 spans 14 residues. Germline V gene sequence: CDR1 ENHRY, CDR2 SYGVKD. The ends were cut back, 3 bases at V and 7 bases at J, with 13 bases in the middle.